Following are 26 T cell receptor beta chains from one sample sequenced in a study of T cell clonality in common variable immunodeficiency (dated by TCRdb to 2015 to 2017). Library creation used the immunoSEQ multiplex PCR assay. TCRdb mirrors the immuneACCESS table, restricted to in-frame sequences. Some clones are absent from its copies; in checked studies, under half trace to an unresolved V gene, and the reason for the others is unknown. For this sample the table reports about 52,000 clones, with no clone seen just once. The ten largest clones capture about 2% of the sample. Sequencing was performed on peripheral blood mononuclear cells. The receptors were gathered from a person aged 18 to 75 in good health.

This clone was seen only a few times. The sequenced fragment ends 3 residues before the CDR3 boundary, so the rest is inferred from the germline J gene. The chain is built from TRBV7-6 and TRBJ2-4, with 8 bases matching TRBD2. CDR3 length: 15 residues. Per germline, CDR1 SGHVS and CDR2 FNYEAQ. CDR3 amino acids: CASSLDAGGGETQYF. The sequenced part of the CDR3 DNA is TGTGCCAGCAGCTTAGATGCGGGAGGTGGTGAGACT. Drawing the rest from reference TRBV7-6 and TRBJ2-4, the complete variable domain is GAGVSQSPRYKVTKRGQDVALRCDPISGHVSLYWYRQALGQGPEFLTYFNYEAQQDKSGLPNDRFSAERPEGSISTLTIQRTEQRDSAMYRCASSLDAGGGETQYFGAGTRLSVL.

In this sample, this clone turned up many times. The read ends 3 residues shy of where the CDR3 ends; the end is completed using the germline J gene. The chain carries TRBV5-4 and TRBJ2-3; D unresolved. V was pared by 4 bases and J by 3 bases, with 9 bases between. This CDR3 is built from 13 residues. The germline gives CDR1 SGHNT, CDR2 YYREEE (reference sequence). Here the CDR3 reads CASSPPQTDTQYF. CDR3 DNA, as far as it was read: TGTGCCAGCAGCCCTCCGCAGACAGATACG.

This clone occurred a few times. The read ends 3 residues before the CDR3 terminus; that terminus is restored from the germline J gene. The V call is TRBV6-1, the J call TRBJ1-2; D unclear. The CDR3 is 13 amino acids. CDR1 is MNHNS, CDR2 SASEGT, per germline. Trimming shortened V by 2 bases and J by 2 bases, and 6 bases separated the two germline ends. The sequenced part of the CDR3 DNA is TGTGCCAGCAGTGAAAGGGCCAACTATGGC. It codes for CASSERANYG. The whole CDR3 protein reads CASSERANYGYTF.

This clone was counted many times. The DNA ends 3 residues before the CDR3 does, and the rest of the CDR3 is filled in from the germline J gene. The J gene is TRBJ2-2, the V gene TRBV24-1, with 7 positions matching TRBD2. J lost 6 bases, V lost 0 bases, and 0 bases had no gene match. This CDR3 is built from 14 residues. The germline V gene has CDR1 KGHDR and CDR2 SFDVKD. CDR3 amino acids: CATSDLAGAGELFF. CDR3 DNA, as far as it was read: TGTGCCACCAGTGATTTGGCGGGGGCCGGGGAG.

In its sample, this clone was seen many times. The CDR3 goes on 3 residues after the read ends, and that part is filled in from the germline J gene. V and J are TRBV11-3 and TRBJ2-2; 8 nucleotides agree with TRBD1. This CDR3 is built from 14 residues. Germline lookup yields CDR1 SGHNT and CDR2 YENEEA. The trim removed 5 bases at V and 7 bases at J, leaving 6 bases unmatched. The covered CDR3 bases are TGTGCCAGCAGCCCGGACAGGGCCGGCGGGGAG. This gives the protein CASSPDRAGGE. The CDR3 reads in full as CASSPDRAGGELFF.

By proportion, this clone is medium-sized. Read data end 3 residues before the CDR3 end; the end is taken from the germline J gene. The chain carries TRBV30 and TRBJ2-6; 7 bases align to TRBD1. Looked up from germline, CDR1 is GTSNPN and CDR2 is SVGIG (reference sequence). With V trimmed by 2 bases and J by 0 bases, 7 bases remained unmatched. This CDR3 is 17 amino acids long. The CDR3 bases that were read are TGTGCCTGGAGTTCCACCGGGACAGCCTCTGGGGCCAACGTC. Translation: CAWSSTGTASGANV. The whole CDR3 protein is CAWSSTGTASGANVLTF.

This clone was detected many times. The read ends 3 residues early relative to the CDR3; the germline J gene fills the gap. This chain joins TRBV10-3 and TRBJ2-7, with 9 bases aligning to TRBD1. The CDR3 is 16 residues long. V trimming: 4 bases; J trimming: 0 bases; junction bases outside the gene matches: 7. CDR1 and CDR2 from the germline V gene are ENHRY and SYGVKD. The sequenced part of the CDR3 DNA is TGTGCCATCAGTGCAAATAAGGACAGGGGCTCCTACGAG. This encodes CAISANKDRGSYE. The entire CDR3 protein is CAISANKDRGSYEQYF.

This clone showed up just a few times. The read gets to within 3 residues of the CDR3 end, and the germline J gene fills in the rest. The chain joins TRBV5-1 to TRBJ2-1; TRBD1 agrees at 7 bases. This CDR3 comprises 15 residues. Germline assignment: CDR1 SGHRS and CDR2 YFSETQ. Losses at the gene ends were 5 bases for V and 9 bases for J; bases not matched to a gene: 14. This chain's CDR3 is CASRFGQASFGEQFF. CDR3 bases read: TGCGCCAGCAGGTTCGGACAGGCGAGTTTCGGTGAG.

At least ten counts were recorded for this clone. The read finishes 3 residues shy of the CDR3 end, and the germline J gene is used to complete it. The chain employs TRBV7-8 and TRBJ1-2; D might be TRBD1 (6 bases). V was cut by 1 base and J by 5 bases, with 14 bases left in between. CDR1 SGHVS and CDR2 FQNEAQ come from the germline V gene. The CDR3 spans 15 residues. CDR3 DNA (partial): TGTGCCAGCAGCTTAGGTACAGGGAAACGTTATGGC. Amino acid sequence: CASSLGTGKRYG. The complete CDR3 sequence is CASSLGTGKRYGYTF.

This clone was detected many times. From the germline J gene comes the end of the CDR3, since the read stops 3 residues before it. The V gene is TRBV6-2 or TRBV6-3, the J gene TRBJ2-7, with 8 bases aligning to TRBD1. The CDR3 has 15 residues. Per the germline V gene, CDR1 is MNHEY and CDR2 is SVGEGT. V lost 6 bases to trimming and J lost 2 bases; unmatched junction nucleotides: 9. The CDR3 sequence: CASSSAGGGTYEQYF. The part of the CDR3 DNA that was read is TGTGCCAGCAGCTCCGCAGGGGGCGGCACCTACGAG.

Many counts were recorded for this clone. The read gets to within 3 residues of the CDR3 end, and the germline J gene fills in the rest. This chain joins TRBV5-4 and TRBJ2-3; D is unresolved. The germline CDR1 and CDR2 sequences are SGHNT and YYREEE (reference sequence). Trimming left V 0 bases short and J 0 bases short, with 11 bases between. This CDR3 has 16 residues. CDR3 amino acids: CASSLDLDPSTDTQYF. The DNA read from the CDR3 is TGTGCCAGCAGCTTGGATCTAGACCCTAGCACAGATACG. The full variable domain, in which reference TRBV5-4 and TRBJ2-3 provide the parts outside the CDR3, is ETGVTQSPTHLIKTRGQQVTLRCSSQSGHNTVSWYQQALGQGPQFIFQYYREEENGRGNFPPRFSGLQFPNYSSELNVNALELDDSALYLCASSLDLDPSTDTQYFGPGTRLTVL.

This clone appeared many times. One junction end disagrees with the germline gene, perhaps due to a read error. The observed sequence ends 3 residues before the CDR3 terminus, with the missing tail filled in from the germline J gene. V gene TRBV4-2 combines with J gene TRBJ2-1; the D gene could be TRBD1 or TRBD2 (5 bases each). The germline V gene encodes CDR1 LGHNA and CDR2 YNFKEQ. CDR3 length equals 15 residues. The sequenced CDR3 bases are TGCGCCAGCAGCCAAAGGGGAGTCGGGTACAATGAG. The encoded protein is CASSQRGVGYNE. The entire CDR3 is CASSQRGVGYNEQFF.

This clone was found many times. Read sequence stops 3 residues before the CDR3 end, and the germline J gene provides the missing end. The gene calls are TRBV5-1 and TRBJ1-4; 9 nucleotides line up with TRBD1. This CDR3 has 15 amino acids. Germline assignment: CDR1 SGHRS and CDR2 YFSETQ. The V gene end was trimmed by 6 bases and the J gene end by 5 bases; junction bases not matched to a gene: 8. This CDR3 reads CASTTTGGGNEKLFF. CDR3 bases read: TGCGCCAGCACCACTACAGGGGGCGGGAATGAAAAA.

The table lists this clone with a few counts. CDR3 sequence reads: CASSSRGDYDYTF. The part of the CDR3 DNA that was read is TGTGCCAGCAGTTCGAGGGGAGATTACGAC. The chain combines TRBV7-9 with TRBJ1-2; D possibly corresponds to TRBD1 (5 bases). With the read ending 3 residues before the CDR3 end, the germline J gene is used to fill in that end. There are 13 residues in the CDR3. CDR1 and CDR2 from the germline V gene are SEHNR and FQNEAQ (reference sequence).

This clone was detected many times. Read sequence stops 3 residues before the CDR3 end, and the germline J gene provides the missing end. The genes are TRBV7-9 and TRBJ2-7, with 7 bases fitting TRBD1. There are 12 residues in the CDR3. V was pared by 5 bases and J by 6 bases, with 4 bases of the junction left unmatched. Germline V gene data show CDR1 as SEHNR and CDR2 as FQNEAQ (reference sequence). Partial CDR3 DNA: TGTGCCAGCAGCCCTGACAGGGCCGAG. Amino acid sequence: CASSPDRAE. In full, the CDR3 is CASSPDRAEQYF.

This clone was recorded at least ten times. The read comes to an end 3 residues before the CDR3 does, leaving the germline J gene to fill in the end. The genes are TRBV7-6 and TRBJ2-7; D gene ambiguous. Germline V lookup: CDR1 SGHVS, CDR2 FNYEAQ. V lost 5 bases to trimming and J lost 6 bases, with 8 bases between them. There are 11 residues in the CDR3. This CDR3 is CASSLAREQYF. Partial CDR3 DNA: TGTGCCAGCAGCCTCGCGCGCGAG.

This clone was observed many times. The read stops 3 residues short of the end of the CDR3; the missing end is completed from the germline J gene. V usage is TRBV5-1 and J usage is TRBJ2-6, with 8 bases fitting TRBD1. Germline V CDR1 and CDR2: SGHRS, YFSETQ. Trimming took 0 bases from V and 1 from J; bases not matched to a gene: 3. This CDR3 has 17 amino acids. The CDR3 DNA, read in part, is TGCGCCAGCAGCTTGGCCTGGACAGGGTCTGGGGCCAACGTC. Encoded protein: CASSLAWTGSGANV. The entire CDR3 reads CASSLAWTGSGANVLTF.

This clone was detected a few times. This may be a read error: a much more frequent sequence differs by one nucleotide. The DNA ends 3 residues before the CDR3 does, and the rest of the CDR3 is filled in from the germline J gene. Other DNA sequences within the sample encode an identical CDR3. The genes are TRBV19 and TRBJ1-3; weak D call: TRBD1 (5 bases). CDR1 LNHDA and CDR2 SQIVND come from the germline V gene (reference sequence). The CDR3 covers 17 residues. This CDR3 is CASSIPGNPTSGNTIYF. The CDR3 DNA, read in part, is TGTGCCAGTAGTATTCCAGGGAATCCTACCTCTGGAAACACT.

This clone has at least ten counts. The read ends 3 residues before the CDR3 terminus; that terminus is restored from the germline J gene. The same CDR3 arises from other DNA sequences in this sample as well. V gene TRBV7-2 combines with J gene TRBJ1-1; TRBD1 aligns across 7 bases. The germline gives CDR1 SGHTA, CDR2 FQGNSA. This CDR3 region has 13 residues. Incomplete CDR3 DNA: TGTGCCAGCAGCCCCCCGAGGGGGCTGGGG. Translating gives CASSPPRGLG. The full CDR3 reads CASSPPRGLGAFF.

The sample holds many counts of this clone. The covered CDR3 bases are TGTGCCAGTAGTAACCTTGGGACAGGGAAGATGAGAAATGAG. This gives the protein CASSNLGTGKMRNE. The CDR3, in full, reads CASSNLGTGKMRNEQFF. The rearrangement links TRBV19 to TRBJ2-1; 9 nucleotides align to TRBD1. Read data end 3 residues before the CDR3 end; the end is taken from the germline J gene. V was clipped by 4 bases and J by 7 bases; unmatched bases: 14. Germline CDR1 and CDR2: LNHDA and SQIVND (reference sequence). The CDR3 is made up of 17 amino acids.

This clone has a count of ten or more. The CDR3 spells CASSYSWGQYGELFF. The DNA read from the CDR3 is TGTGCCAGCAGTTATTCTTGGGGGCAATACGGGGAG. The J gene is TRBJ2-2, the V gene TRBV6-2 or TRBV6-3, with D perhaps TRBD1 (6 bases). Sequencing ends 3 residues short of the CDR3 end; the germline J gene provides the rest. V gave up 3 bases and J gave up 7 bases, with 15 bases separating them. CDR3 size: 15 residues. CDR1 MNHEY and CDR2 SVGEGT come from the germline V gene.

This clone was seen repeatedly, ten times or more. Coverage ceases 3 residues before the CDR3 finishes, and the germline J gene fills in the end. The chain has TRBV20-1 and TRBJ2-2; perhaps TRBD1 as D (5 bases). CDR1 is DFQATT and CDR2 is SNEGSKA in the germline V gene (reference sequence). The CDR3 contains 15 residues. Partial CDR3 DNA: TGCAGTGCTAGAGATCAGGCAGGGAATAATGAAAAG. It translates to CSARDQAGNNEK. The whole CDR3 protein is CSARDQAGNNEKLFF.

A word on this clone: The read comes to an end 3 residues before the CDR3 does, leaving the germline J gene to fill in the end. The chain combines TRBV13 with TRBJ2-3, with 8 bases matching TRBD1. The CDR3 has 15 amino acids. Germline loops: CDR1 PRHDT, CDR2 FYEKMQ (reference sequence). The CDR3 spells CASSLAQGAFETQYF. The CDR3 bases that were read are TGTGCCAGCAGCCTCGCCCAGGGGGCTTTCGAGACG.

This clone was observed at least ten times. The CDR3 end is not reached by the read, which stops 3 residues before it; the germline J gene fills it in. The gene calls are TRBV7-2 and TRBJ2-2; unclear D gene. Germline CDR1 is SGHTA and CDR2 is FQGNSA. V shed 1 base and J shed 5 bases, with 11 bases lying between them. CDR3 length equals 15 residues. The CDR3 bases that were read are TGTGCCAGCAGCTTAGGTGCAGGCAATACCGGGGAG. Translating it yields CASSLGAGNTGE. The whole CDR3 reads CASSLGAGNTGELFF.

A remark on this clone: The sequenced fragment ends 3 residues before the CDR3 boundary, so the rest is inferred from the germline J gene. The chain recombines TRBV18 with TRBJ1-1; no clear D. This CDR3 contains 14 residues. CDR1 KGHSH and CDR2 LQKENI come from the germline V gene. The CDR3 DNA, read in part, is TGTGCCAGCTCCCCCGGGCCGGGCGGGGAGACC. Translation gives CASSPGPGGET. The complete CDR3 sequence is CASSPGPGGETAFF.

The sample holds many counts of this clone. The read falls 3 residues short of the CDR3 end, and the missing part is taken from the germline J gene. The rearrangement links TRBV6-4 to TRBJ2-3; the match to TRBD1 covers 8 bases. Germline trimming cut 6 bases from V and 1 base from J; bases unmatched to any gene: 0. CDR1 and CDR2 (germline): MRHNA, SNTAGT. The CDR3 is made up of 13 amino acids. The CDR3: CASRDRGTDTQYF. Partial CDR3 DNA: TGTGCCAGCAGGGACAGGGGCACAGATACG.